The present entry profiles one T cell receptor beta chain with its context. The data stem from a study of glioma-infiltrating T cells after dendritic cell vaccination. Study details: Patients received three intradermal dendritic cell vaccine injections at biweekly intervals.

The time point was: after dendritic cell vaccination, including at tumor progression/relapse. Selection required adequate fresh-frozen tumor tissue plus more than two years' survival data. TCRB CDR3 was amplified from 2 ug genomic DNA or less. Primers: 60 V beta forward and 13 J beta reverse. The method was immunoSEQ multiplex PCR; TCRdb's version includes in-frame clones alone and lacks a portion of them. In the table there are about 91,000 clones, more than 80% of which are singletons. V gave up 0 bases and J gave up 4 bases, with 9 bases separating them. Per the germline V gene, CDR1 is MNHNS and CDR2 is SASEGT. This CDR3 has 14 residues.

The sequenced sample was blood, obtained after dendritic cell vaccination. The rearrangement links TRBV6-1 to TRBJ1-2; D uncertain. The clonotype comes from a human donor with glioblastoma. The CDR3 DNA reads TGTGCCAGCAGTGAAGCGCTCCGGAGCTATGGCTACACCTTC. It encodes CASSEALRSYGYTF.